Below, one TCR beta chain is given with its context. Its antigen remains unknown. Other DNA sequences in the same sample also yield this CDR3. The sample's treatment: oral pan-JAK inhibitor, 5-10 mg twice daily. PBMCs served as the source from which CD4+ and CD8+ T cells were sorted. Reverse transcribed after extraction, RNA yielded cDNA as the sequencing template. Measured with immunoSEQ multiplex PCR; TCRdb has only the in-frame clones, and not every one. The sample yields a few hundred thousand clones, roughly 63% seen once. This entry belongs to a study of CD8+ T cells in alopecia areata. Study results and caveats: Compared with normal scalp, lesional scalp had higher clonality and more expanded CD8+ clones. Expanded CD8+ clones among the top 100, and scalp clonality, were significantly decreased by tofacitinib.

The V gene lost 0 bases and the J gene lost 9 bases, with 6 bases spanning the gap. The germline V gene encodes CDR1 MNHEY and CDR2 SVGAGI. The CDR3 consists of 13 residues. The specimen was CD4+ T cells sorted from blood, collected around week 53, from a patient treated with tofacitinib. The TCR comes from a human donor with alopecia areata. This chain connects TRBV6-5 to TRBJ1-6; D is uncertain. DNA of the CDR3: TGTGCCAGCAGTTACTCCCGAGGTTCACCCCTCCACTTT. Its translation is CASSYSRGSPLHF.